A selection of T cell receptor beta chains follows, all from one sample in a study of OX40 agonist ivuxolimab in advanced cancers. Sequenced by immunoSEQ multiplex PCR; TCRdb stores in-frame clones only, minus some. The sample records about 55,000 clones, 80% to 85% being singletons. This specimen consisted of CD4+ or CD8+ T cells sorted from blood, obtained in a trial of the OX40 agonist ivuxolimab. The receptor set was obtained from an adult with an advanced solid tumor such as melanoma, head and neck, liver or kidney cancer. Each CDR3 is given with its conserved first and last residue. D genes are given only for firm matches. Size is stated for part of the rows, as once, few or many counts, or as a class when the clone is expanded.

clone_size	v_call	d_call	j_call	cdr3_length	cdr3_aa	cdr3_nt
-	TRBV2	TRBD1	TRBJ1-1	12	CASDREYTEAFF	TGTGCCAGCGACAGGGAGTACACTGAAGCTTTCTTT
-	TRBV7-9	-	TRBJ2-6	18	CASVRAGRERSGANVLTF	TGTGCCAGCGTCCGCGCCGGCAGGGAGAGGTCTGGGGCCAACGTCCTGACTTTC
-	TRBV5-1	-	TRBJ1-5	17	CASSPGIRSNSNQPQHF	TGCGCCAGCAGCCCCGGGATCAGATCAAATAGCAATCAGCCCCAGCATTTT
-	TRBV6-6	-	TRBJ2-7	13	CASSYERAYEQYF	TGTGCCAGCAGTTACGAGCGGGCCTACGAGCAGTACTTC
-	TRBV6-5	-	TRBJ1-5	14	CASSSPLGNQPQHF	TGTGCCAGCAGTTCCCCCCTCGGCAATCAGCCCCAGCATTTT
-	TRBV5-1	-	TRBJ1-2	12	CASSLDYYGYTF	TGCGCCAGCAGCTTGGATTACTATGGCTACACCTTC
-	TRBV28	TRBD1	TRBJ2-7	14	CASRLTGLSYEQYF	TGTGCCAGCAGATTGACAGGGCTCTCCTACGAGCAGTACTTC
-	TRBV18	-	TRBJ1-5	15	CASSLTTGSNQPQHF	TGTGCCAGCTCACTTACGACCGGGAGCAATCAGCCCCAGCATTTT
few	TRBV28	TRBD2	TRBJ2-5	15	CASSFRGRGEETQYF	TGTGCCAGCAGTTTTCGAGGGCGGGGGGAAGAGACCCAGTACTTC
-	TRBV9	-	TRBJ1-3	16	CASSVTAGDSGNTIYF	TGTGCCAGCAGCGTAACAGCAGGAGACTCTGGAAACACCATATATTTT
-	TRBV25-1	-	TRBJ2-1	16	CASSDLGRESYNEQFF	TGTGCCAGCAGTGATTTGGGTAGGGAATCCTACAATGAGCAGTTCTTC
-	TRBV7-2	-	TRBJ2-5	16	CASSLNAGATGETQYF	TGTGCCAGCAGCTTAAATGCGGGGGCTACTGGGGAGACCCAGTACTTC
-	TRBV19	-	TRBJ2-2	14	CASTEGANTGELFF	TGTGCCAGTACGGAGGGGGCGAACACCGGGGAGCTGTTTTTT
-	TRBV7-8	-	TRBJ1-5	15	CASSLSAQGHQPQHF	TGTGCCAGCAGCTTAAGCGCCCAGGGTCATCAGCCCCAGCATTTT
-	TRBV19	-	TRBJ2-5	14	CASSIGQGGETQYF	TGTGCCAGTAGTATCGGGCAGGGGGGAGAGACCCAGTACTTC
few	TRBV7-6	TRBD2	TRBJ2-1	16	CASSLGTSGAWGEQFF	TGTGCCAGCAGCTTAGGGACTAGCGGGGCCTGGGGTGAGCAGTTCTTC
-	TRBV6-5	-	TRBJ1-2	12	CASSPRESGYTF	TGTGCCAGCAGTCCTAGGGAGTCTGGCTACACCTTC
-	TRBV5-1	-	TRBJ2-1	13	CASRRSGADEQFF	TGCGCCAGCAGAAGAAGCGGTGCCGATGAGCAGTTCTTC
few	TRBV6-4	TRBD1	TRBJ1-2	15	CASSDSTGNFYGYTF	TGTGCCAGCAGTGACTCGACAGGGAACTTTTATGGCTACACCTTC
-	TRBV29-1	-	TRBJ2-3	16	CSVDALPGAATDTQYF	TGCAGCGTTGATGCCCTTCCGGGGGCGGCCACAGATACGCAGTATTTT
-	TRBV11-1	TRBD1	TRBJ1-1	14	CASSWTGGAGEAFF	TGTGCCAGCAGCTGGACAGGGGGCGCGGGTGAAGCTTTCTTT
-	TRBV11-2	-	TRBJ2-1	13	CASSPGPYNEQFF	TGTGCCAGCAGCCCCGGGCCATACAATGAGCAGTTCTTC
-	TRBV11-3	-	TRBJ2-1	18	CASSLDTLLGRNYNEQFF	TGTGCCAGCAGCTTAGATACGTTATTAGGGCGTAATTACAATGAGCAGTTCTTC
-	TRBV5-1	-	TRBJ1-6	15	CASSTKQGISSPLHF	TGCGCCAGCAGCACCAAACAGGGAATTAGTTCACCCCTCCACTTT
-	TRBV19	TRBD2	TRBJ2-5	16	CASSPLAGEGRETQYF	TGTGCCAGTAGTCCACTAGCGGGAGAGGGGAGAGAGACCCAGTACTTC
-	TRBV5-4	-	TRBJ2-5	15	CASSTDMAEGGTQYF	TGTGCCAGCAGCACGGATATGGCCGAGGGGGGGACCCAGTACTTC
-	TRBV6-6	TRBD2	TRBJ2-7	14	CASSYSRGVREQYF	TGTGCCAGCAGTTACTCGCGGGGGGTGCGGGAGCAGTACTTC
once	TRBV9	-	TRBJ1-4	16	CASSPRNQGPNEKLFF	TGTGCCAGCAGCCCGAGGAACCAGGGACCTAATGAAAAACTGTTTTTT
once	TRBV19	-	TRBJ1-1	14	CASVQGGSNTEAFF	TGTGCCAGTGTACAGGGAGGGTCGAACACTGAAGCTTTCTTT
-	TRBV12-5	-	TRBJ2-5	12	CASGLIGETQYF	TGTGCTAGTGGTTTGATAGGGGAGACCCAGTACTTC
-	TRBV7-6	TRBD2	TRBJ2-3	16	CASSLAPSGATDTQYF	TGTGCCAGCAGCTTAGCCCCTAGCGGGGCCACAGATACGCAGTATTTT
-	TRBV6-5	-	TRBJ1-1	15	CASSYSPGLNTEAFF	TGTGCCAGCAGTTACTCGCCAGGCCTGAACACTGAAGCTTTCTTT
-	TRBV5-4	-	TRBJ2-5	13	CASSLESMDAQYF	TGTGCCAGCAGCTTGGAAAGTATGGATGCCCAGTACTTC
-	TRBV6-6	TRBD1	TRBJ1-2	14	CASSLGQASYGYTF	TGTGCCAGCAGCCTGGGACAGGCATCCTATGGCTACACCTTC
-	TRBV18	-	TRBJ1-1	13	CASSPLEKTEAFF	TGTGCCAGCTCTCCTCTAGAAAAGACTGAAGCTTTCTTT
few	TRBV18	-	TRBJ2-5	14	CASSPAGIQETQYF	TGTGCCAGCTCACCGGCAGGGATTCAAGAGACCCAGTACTTC
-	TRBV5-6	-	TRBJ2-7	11	CASSVNYEQYF	TGTGCCAGCAGCGTAAACTACGAGCAGTACTTC
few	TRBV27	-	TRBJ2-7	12	CATDPLASEQYF	TGTGCCACCGACCCCCTGGCCTCCGAGCAGTACTTC
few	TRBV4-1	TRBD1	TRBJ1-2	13	CASSLGTGDGYTF	TGCGCCAGCAGCCTCGGGACAGGGGATGGCTACACCTTC
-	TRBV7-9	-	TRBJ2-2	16	CASSLASGQFPGELFF	TGTGCCAGCAGCTTAGCGAGTGGACAGTTTCCCGGGGAGCTGTTTTTT
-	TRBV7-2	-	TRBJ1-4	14	CASSPGTPMKKLFF	TGTGCCAGCAGCCCCGGGACACCAATGAAAAAACTGTTTTTT